A single sample is the source of the 24 T cell receptor beta chains below, sequenced in a study of CD8 T cells in ankylosing spondylitis. TCRdb reprocessed the 5' RACE reads via MiXCR and lists one record per CDR3 protein. Of approximately 220,000 distinct CDR3 sequences listed, more than 9% are singletons. The sequenced sample was blood, either unsorted or a sorted T cell fraction (not recorded which). All receptors derive from a male donor with ankylosing spondylitis or in good health (not recorded which).

The J gene is TRBJ2-7, the V gene TRBV29-1; D gene unclear. Germline V CDR1 and CDR2: SQVTM, ANQGSEA. The germline V and J ends were trimmed by 6 bases and 0 bases, with 12 bases remaining between them. There are 13 residues in the CDR3. In nucleotides, the CDR3 is TGCAGCGTGTTGACTCAGAACTCCTACGAGCAGTACTTC. This codes for CSVLTQNSYEQYF.

This clonotype was observed at least ten times. The chain's CDR3 is CSAMFVGAYEQYF. The CDR3 DNA is TGCAGTGCTATGTTTGTGGGGGCCTACGAGCAGTACTTC. V and J are TRBV20-1 and TRBJ2-7; perhaps D is TRBD1 or TRBD2 (5 bases each). This CDR3 contains 13 residues. From germline, CDR1 is DFQATT and CDR2 SNEGSKA (reference sequence). V lost 4 bases, J lost 2 bases, and 12 bases lay in between.

This clonotype has just a few counts. The chain links TRBV7-2 to TRBJ2-7; no clear D gene. Germline values: CDR1 SGHTA, CDR2 FQGNSA. The CDR3 totals 15 residues. The V gene lost 1 base and the J gene lost 1 base, with 11 bases spanning the gap. The CDR3 DNA is TGTGCCAGCAGCTTAGGCCAGTATTCTTCCTACGAGCAGTACTTC. Translation: CASSLGQYSSYEQYF.

Many counts were recorded for this clonotype. The rearrangement links TRBV3-1 to TRBJ2-2, with D possibly matching TRBD1 (6 bases). The V gene's germline CDR1 is LGHDT and CDR2 YNNKEL (reference sequence). The CDR3 extends over 16 amino acids. Between the trimmed V and J ends, which lost 1 base and 6 bases, there was a span of 15 bases. CDR3 in DNA: TGTGCCAGCAGCCAAGTAAGACCAGGGGCCCCCGGGGAGCTGTTTTTT. Amino acid sequence: CASSQVRPGAPGELFF.

This clonotype has just a few counts. This chain connects TRBV20-1 to TRBJ2-2; 11 bases are a match to TRBD2. Losses at the gene ends were 4 bases for V and 4 bases for J; bases not matched to a gene: 11. The germline V gene has CDR1 DFQATT and CDR2 SNEGSKA (reference sequence). This CDR3 has 17 amino acids. The CDR3 DNA follows: TGCAGTGCTATCAGTTCGGTAGCGGGGGGGCCCACCGGGGAGCTGTTTTTT. This sequence encodes CSAISSVAGGPTGELFF.

This clonotype was seen at least ten times. The chain couples TRBV15 to TRBJ2-5; the match to TRBD1 covers 8 bases. This CDR3 region has 18 residues. Germline V gives CDR1 LNHNV, CDR2 YYDKDF (reference sequence). J gave up 4 bases and V 0 bases, and 13 bases lay outside the gene matches. Here the CDR3 reads CATSRDPRGTGYLETQYF. The DNA for the CDR3 is TGTGCCACCAGCAGAGACCCCCGCGGGACAGGTTACCTAGAGACCCAGTACTTC.

The chain has TRBV13 and TRBJ2-7; 11 bases agree with TRBD2. This CDR3 region has 16 residues. The germline gives CDR1 PRHDT, CDR2 FYEKMQ (reference sequence). V dropped 3 bases and J dropped 5; count of bases not matched to a gene: 9. The DNA for the CDR3 is TGTGCCAGCAGCTTTGGATCTAGCGGGGGGTCGCACGAGCAGTACTTC. This translates into CASSFGSSGGSHEQYF.

V and J are TRBV12-3 or TRBV12-4 and TRBJ2-1; a weak D match, TRBD1 (6 bases). Trimming removed 0 bases from V and 1 base from J, with 7 bases in between. The CDR3 loop spans 15 amino acids. The CDR3 nucleotides read TGTGCCAGCAGTTTAGCGGGGGCTTCCTACAATGAGCAGTTCTTC. Translating it yields CASSLAGASYNEQFF.

This clonotype came up a few times. The V call is TRBV20-1, the J call TRBJ2-5; tentatively, D is TRBD2 (5 bases). The V end lost 3 bases, the J end lost 5 bases, and 13 bases lay between the germline ends. The CDR3 totals 13 residues. CDR1 is DFQATT, CDR2 SNEGSKA, per germline (reference sequence). CDR3 protein: CSAREDRFETQYF. Here the CDR3 DNA reads TGCAGTGCTAGGGAGGACCGGTTTGAGACCCAGTACTTC.

In its sample, this clonotype was seen many times. The V call is TRBV5-1, the J call TRBJ1-1; possibly TRBD1 for D (6 bases). The CDR3 extends over 15 amino acids. V was cut by 4 bases and J by 1 base, with 14 bases left in between. Germline values: CDR1 SGHRS, CDR2 YFSETQ. The CDR3 DNA reads TGCGCCAGCAGCCCCGTGGGCAGGGGGAACACTGAAGCTTTCTTT. Translated, it gives CASSPVGRGNTEAFF.

DNA of the CDR3: TGCAGTGCTAATCCGGACAACTCTGGAAACACCATATATTTT. Translating it yields CSANPDNSGNTIYF. V and J are TRBV20-1 and TRBJ1-3; D is perhaps TRBD1 (5 bases). Looked up from germline, CDR1 is DFQATT and CDR2 is SNEGSKA (reference sequence). The CDR3 runs to 14 residues. V lost 4 bases and J lost 0, with 10 bases in between.

This clonotype was seen many times. The CDR3, as DNA: TGCAGCGTTGGAGCAGGGAGGGCCTACGAGCAGTACTTC. Amino acid sequence: CSVGAGRAYEQYF. The chain carries TRBV29-1 and TRBJ2-7; 7 nucleotides align to TRBD2. Trimming took 4 bases from V and 2 from J; bases not matched to a gene: 5. Germline CDR1 and CDR2: SQVTM and ANQGSEA. The CDR3 length is 13 residues.

There are a few counts of this clonotype. The chain joins TRBV28 to TRBJ1-5; no clear D gene. The V end was cut by 4 bases, the J end by 0 bases, with 7 bases between. Germline V gene data show CDR1 as MDHEN and CDR2 as SYDVKM. The CDR3 spans 14 residues. DNA for the CDR3: TGTGCCAGCAGTTGGGGTTTTAGCAATCAGCCCCAGCATTTT. The encoded protein is CASSWGFSNQPQHF.

This clonotype was recorded many times. The chain employs TRBV15 and TRBJ1-3; possible D gene TRBD1, 5 bases. V lost 4 bases and J lost 1, with 8 bases in between. The CDR3 runs 14 residues. Germline V CDR1 and CDR2: LNHNV, YYDKDF (reference sequence). CDR3 residues: CATSTGTSGNTIYF. DNA of the CDR3: TGTGCCACCAGCACCGGGACGTCTGGAAACACCATATATTTT.

This clonotype was seen many times. The chain couples TRBV7-8 to TRBJ2-1; possible D gene TRBD1, 6 bases. The length of the CDR3 is 14 residues. From germline, CDR1 is SGHVS and CDR2 FQNEAQ. V was clipped by 3 bases and J by 3 bases, with 9 bases between them. CDR3 sequence: CASSFRDNYNEQFF. The CDR3 DNA reads TGTGCCAGCAGCTTCCGGGACAACTACAATGAGCAGTTCTTC.

This clonotype was counted at least ten times. V and J are TRBV12-3 or TRBV12-4 and TRBJ2-3, with D perhaps matching TRBD2 (5 bases). CDR3 length: 14 residues. The V and J ends lost 6 bases and 1 base respectively, with 11 bases between them. Written as DNA, the CDR3 is TGTGCCAGCAGCACCTCGGAGGGCACAGATACGCAGTATTTT. Amino acids: CASSTSEGTDTQYF.

V and J are TRBV5-1 and TRBJ2-1; perhaps TRBD2 as D (7 bases). Trimming took 0 bases from V and 5 from J, leaving 12 bases between them. The CDR3 has 15 residues. Per the germline V gene, CDR1 is SGHRS and CDR2 is YFSETQ. In nucleotides, the CDR3 is TGCGCCAGCAGCTTGGAAGGGGGGGGCCACAATGAGCAGTTCTTC. Amino acids: CASSLEGGGHNEQFF. The variable domain in full, with the rest retrieved from reference TRBV5-1 and TRBJ2-1, is KAGVTQTPRYLIKTRGQQVTLSCSPISGHRSVSWYQQTPGQGLQFLFEYFSETQRNKGNFPGRFSGRQFSNSRSEMNVSTLELGDSALYLCASSLEGGGHNEQFFGPGTRLTVL.

This clonotype appeared many times. The chain uses TRBV7-2 and TRBJ1-5; D uncertain. Per the germline V gene, CDR1 is SGHTA and CDR2 is FQGNSA. Trimming left V 1 base short and J 2 bases short, with 9 bases between. There are 15 residues in the CDR3. CDR3 sequence: CASSLGQSGNQPQHF. CDR3 in DNA: TGTGCCAGCAGCTTAGGGCAGAGTGGCAATCAGCCCCAGCATTTT.

This clonotype was counted many times. The chain combines TRBV6-5 with TRBJ2-1; TRBD2 is a possible D gene (6 bases). The V end was cut by 4 bases, the J end by 4 bases, with 14 bases between. Germline V CDR1 and CDR2: MNHEY, SVGAGI. This CDR3 has 15 amino acids. The CDR3 is CASSLTGAPYNEQFF. Here the CDR3 DNA reads TGTGCCAGCAGTTTGACGGGAGCACCGTACAATGAGCAGTTCTTC.

This clonotype was picked up many times. The genes are TRBV29-1 and TRBJ2-3; D perhaps matches TRBD1 (5 bases). The CDR3 is made up of 15 amino acids. V shed 6 bases and J shed 2 bases, with 18 bases lying between them. CDR1 and CDR2 from the germline V gene are SQVTM and ANQGSEA. CDR3 DNA: TGCAGCGTGACGAACACCAGGGCGTCCACAGATACGCAGTATTTT. Its translation: CSVTNTRASTDTQYF.

J is TRBJ1-2 and V is TRBV11-2; possible D gene TRBD1, 5 bases. Germline V gives CDR1 SGHAT, CDR2 FQNNGV. CDR3 size: 14 residues. The V end was cut by 2 bases, the J end by 4 bases, with 11 bases between. The CDR3 loop reads CASSLYGGPYGYTF. The CDR3 DNA reads TGTGCCAGCAGCTTATACGGGGGACCCTATGGCTACACCTTC.

This clonotype was counted at least ten times. The chain employs TRBV29-1 and TRBJ2-7, with 16 bases matching TRBD2. This CDR3 is 16 amino acids long. The V segment lost 4 bases and the J segment 6 bases; nucleotides outside the gene matches: 9. The germline CDR1 and CDR2 sequences are SQVTM and ANQGSEA. The CDR3 coding sequence is TGCAGCGTTGCCGGGACTAGCGGGGGGGTCTCGGCCGAGCAGTACTTC. Translating gives CSVAGTSGGVSAEQYF.

There are many counts of this clonotype. J is TRBJ1-6 and V is TRBV7-2, with D perhaps TRBD1 (5 bases). Trimming left V 3 bases short and J 9 bases short, with 15 bases between. Germline V gene lookup returns CDR1 SGHTA and CDR2 FQGNSA. This CDR3 is built from 15 residues. The CDR3 spells CASSLYTGQSSPLHF. CDR3 bases: TGTGCCAGCAGCTTGTATACAGGCCAGAGTTCACCCCTCCACTTT.

CDR3 loop: CASSLLGRSSGNTIYF. In nucleotides, the CDR3 is TGTGCCAGCAGTTTATTGGGCAGGAGCTCTGGAAACACCATATATTTT. The chain joins TRBV12-3 or TRBV12-4 to TRBJ1-3; D gene uncertain. The CDR3 extends over 16 amino acids. Trimming removed 2 bases at V and 0 bases at J, with 11 bases between.